This T cell receptor (beta chain) was recorded in a study of CD8 T cells in Susac syndrome. An input of roughly 0.5 to 1 ug of RNA was subjected to reverse transcription using random hexamers. MiXCR, run by TCRdb on the immunoSEQ multiplex PCR reads, gives a single entry per CDR3 protein. Of about 210,000 distinct CDR3 sequences in the sample, 95% were seen once. The germline gives CDR1 LNHDA, CDR2 SQIVND (reference sequence). This CDR3 contains 8 residues. The receptor was isolated from a human donor with multiple sclerosis. This chain uses TRBV19 with TRBJ2-7; no firm D call. The material sequenced was CD4+ T cells from PBMCs. This CDR3 reads CEYYEQYF. DNA for the CDR3: TGTGAGTACTACGAGCAGTACTTC.